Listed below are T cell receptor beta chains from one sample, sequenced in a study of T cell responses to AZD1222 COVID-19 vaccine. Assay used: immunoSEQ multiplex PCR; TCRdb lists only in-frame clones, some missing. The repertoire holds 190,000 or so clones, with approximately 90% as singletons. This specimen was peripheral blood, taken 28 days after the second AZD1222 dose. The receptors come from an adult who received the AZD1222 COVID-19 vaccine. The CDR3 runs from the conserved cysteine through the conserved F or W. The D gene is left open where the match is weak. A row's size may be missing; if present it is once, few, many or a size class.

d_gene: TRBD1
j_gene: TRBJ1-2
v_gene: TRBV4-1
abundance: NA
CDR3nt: TGCGCCAGCAGCACTCCGGGACAGGGGGACGGCTACACCTTC
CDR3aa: CASSTPGQGDGYTF

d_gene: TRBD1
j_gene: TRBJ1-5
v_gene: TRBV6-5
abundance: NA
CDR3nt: TGTGCCAGCAGATCCGGGACAGGTCAGCCCCAGCATTTT
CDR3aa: CASRSGTGQPQHF

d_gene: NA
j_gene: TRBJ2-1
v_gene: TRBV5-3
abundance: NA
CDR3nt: TGTGCCAGAACCCCCCGGACCTACAATGAGCAGTTCTTC
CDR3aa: CARTPRTYNEQFF

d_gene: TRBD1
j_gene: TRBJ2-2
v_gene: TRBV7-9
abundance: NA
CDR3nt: TGTGCCAGCAGCTTACGACAGGGCACCGGGGAGCTGTTTTTT
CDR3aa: CASSLRQGTGELFF

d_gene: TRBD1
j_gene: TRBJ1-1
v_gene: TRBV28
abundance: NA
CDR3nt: TGTGCCAGCAGTTGGGACAGGGTAAATGGCGCTTTCTTT
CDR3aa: CASSWDRVNGAFF

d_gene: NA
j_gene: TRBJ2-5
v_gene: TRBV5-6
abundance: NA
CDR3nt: TGTGCCAGCAGCTCTGTAGGGTACTGGGAGACCCAGTACTTC
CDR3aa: CASSSVGYWETQYF

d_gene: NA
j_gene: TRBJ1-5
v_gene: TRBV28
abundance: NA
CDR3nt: TGTGCCAGCAGTGAGCGAGGGGGGCAGCCCCAGCATTTT
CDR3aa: CASSERGGQPQHF

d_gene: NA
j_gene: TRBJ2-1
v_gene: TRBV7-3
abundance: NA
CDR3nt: TGTGCCAGCAGCCCCCGATGGAGCGGGCTCTACAATGAGCAGTTCTTC
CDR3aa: CASSPRWSGLYNEQFF

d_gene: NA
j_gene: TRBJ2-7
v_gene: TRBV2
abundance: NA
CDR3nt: TGTGCCAGCAGCGAAAACTACGAGCAGTACTTC
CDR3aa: CASSENYEQYF

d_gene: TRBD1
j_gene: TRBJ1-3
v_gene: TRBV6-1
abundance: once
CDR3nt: TGTGCCAGCAGTGAAGATCCAGGGGGAATTGGAAACACCATATATTTT
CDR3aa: CASSEDPGGIGNTIYF

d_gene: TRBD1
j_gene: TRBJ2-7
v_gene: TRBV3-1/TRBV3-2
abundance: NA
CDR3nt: TGTGCCAGCAGCCGACAGGGGTCCAACGGCGAGCAGTACTTC
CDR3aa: CASSRQGSNGEQYF

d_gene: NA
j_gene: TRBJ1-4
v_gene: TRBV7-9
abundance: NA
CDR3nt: TGTGCCAGCAGCCCAGCAGGGACGGATAATGAAAAACTGTTTTTT
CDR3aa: CASSPAGTDNEKLFF

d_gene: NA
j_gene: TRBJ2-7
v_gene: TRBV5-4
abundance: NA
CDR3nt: TGTGCCAGCAGCTTGAGACGGACGTCGTTGTTCGAGCAGTACTTC
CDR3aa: CASSLRRTSLFEQYF

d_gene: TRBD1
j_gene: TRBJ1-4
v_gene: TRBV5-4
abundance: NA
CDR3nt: TGTGCCAGCAGCCCAGGGGGCCGAGATGAAAAACTGTTTTTT
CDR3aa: CASSPGGRDEKLFF

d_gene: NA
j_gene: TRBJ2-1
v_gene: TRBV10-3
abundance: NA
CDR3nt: TGTGCCATCAGTGACCGGGACGACGAGCAGTTCTTC
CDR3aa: CAISDRDDEQFF

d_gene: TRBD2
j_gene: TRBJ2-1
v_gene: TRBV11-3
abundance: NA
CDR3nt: TGTGCCAGCAGCTTAGCGGGAGGCAGTGAGCAGTTCTTC
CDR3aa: CASSLAGGSEQFF

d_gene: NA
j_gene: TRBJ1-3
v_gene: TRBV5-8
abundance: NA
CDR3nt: TGTGCCAGCAGCTTCACGACAGGTCCGAGCTCTGGAAACACCATATATTTT
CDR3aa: CASSFTTGPSSGNTIYF

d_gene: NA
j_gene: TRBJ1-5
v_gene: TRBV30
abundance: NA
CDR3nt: TGTGCCTGGAGTGTACGCGAAGGGCAGCCCCAGCATTTT
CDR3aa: CAWSVREGQPQHF

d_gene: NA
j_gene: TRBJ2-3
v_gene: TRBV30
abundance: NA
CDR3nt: TGTGCCTGGAGTGTGGGAACGGACACAGATACGCAGTATTTT
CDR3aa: CAWSVGTDTDTQYF